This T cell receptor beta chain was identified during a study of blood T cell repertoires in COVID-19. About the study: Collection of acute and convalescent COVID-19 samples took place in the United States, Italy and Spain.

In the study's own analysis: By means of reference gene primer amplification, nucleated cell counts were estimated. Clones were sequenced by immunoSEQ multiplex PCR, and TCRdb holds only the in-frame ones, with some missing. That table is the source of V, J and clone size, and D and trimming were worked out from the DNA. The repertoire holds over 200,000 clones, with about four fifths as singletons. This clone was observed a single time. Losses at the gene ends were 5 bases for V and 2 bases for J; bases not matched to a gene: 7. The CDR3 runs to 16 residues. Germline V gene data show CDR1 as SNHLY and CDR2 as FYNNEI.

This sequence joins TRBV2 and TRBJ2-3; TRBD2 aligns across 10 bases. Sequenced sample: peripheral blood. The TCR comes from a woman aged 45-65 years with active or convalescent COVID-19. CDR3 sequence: CASSLIAGGFTDTQYF. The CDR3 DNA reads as TGTGCCAGCAGTTTAATAGCGGGAGGATTCACAGATACGCAGTATTTT.